A selection of T cell receptor beta chains follows, all from one sample in a study of blood T cells in healthy people across ages. TCRdb called the 5' RACE reads again in MiXCR, with one record for every CDR3 protein. This table has fewer than 800,000 distinct CDR3 sequences, about 34% appearing once. Sequences were obtained from blood. The receptors derive from an elderly woman in good health. Both conserved end residues are part of each CDR3. A D gene is named only where the DNA matches it firmly. Only some rows state a clone size, as once, few, many or a class for expanded clones.

J,D,V,size,DNA,CDR3
TRBJ2-3,NA,TRBV3-1,many,TGTGCCAGCAGCCAAGATCCCACTAGCACAGATACGCAGTATTTT,CASSQDPTSTDTQYF
TRBJ2-7,NA,TRBV7-9,few,TGTGCCAGCAGGGGGGGCGGGGTCTCCTACGAGCAGTACTTC,CASRGGGVSYEQYF
TRBJ2-7,NA,TRBV5-1,once,TGCGCCAGCAGCCGCGGACGGAACTACGAGCAGTACTTC,CASSRGRNYEQYF
TRBJ2-2,TRBD2,TRBV5-4,few,TGTGCCAGCAGCTCGAGGGACCGGGGGGGCCCCGGGGAGCTGTTTTTT,CASSSRDRGGPGELFF
TRBJ1-1,NA,TRBV29-1,NA,TGCAACGTGGTGGGACAAGAGAACACTGAAGCTTTCTTT,CNVVGQENTEAFF
TRBJ2-1,TRBD2,TRBV15,many,TGTGCCACCAGCAGAACGGGGACTAGCGGGGGTCTCGGTGAGCAGTTCTTC,CATSRTGTSGGLGEQFF
TRBJ2-5,NA,TRBV7-9,NA,TGTGCCAGCAGCTCCGAGGGGGAGATCCAGTACTTC,CASSSEGEIQYF
TRBJ2-3,NA,TRBV12-3/TRBV12-4,NA,TGTGCCAGCCCCTCTGGGAGCGCAGATACGCAGTATTTT,CASPSGSADTQYF
TRBJ2-1,TRBD1,TRBV7-6,NA,TGTGCCAGCAGCTCTGGGACAGGCCGCTACAATGAGCAGTTCTTC,CASSSGTGRYNEQFF
TRBJ1-1,NA,TRBV20-1,NA,TGCAGTGCTAGGGGTACCGTCGGAAACACTGAAGCTTTCTTT,CSARGTVGNTEAFF
TRBJ2-1,TRBD2,TRBV10-3,NA,TGCGCCATCAGTGAAAGTAGCGGGGGGAGCAATGAGCAGGTCTTC,CAISESSGGSNEQVF
TRBJ2-3,NA,TRBV3-1,NA,TGTGCCAGCAGCCAATTCCCTTTAGGTACTAGCACAGATACGCAGTATTTT,CASSQFPLGTSTDTQYF
TRBJ1-2,NA,TRBV29-1,NA,TGCAGCGTTGAAATTGGTAGTGGCTACACCTTC,CSVEIGSGYTF
TRBJ1-5,NA,TRBV30,many,TGTGCCTGGAGCGACCCGACAGCTTTCAATCAGCCCCAGCATTTT,CAWSDPTAFNQPQHF
TRBJ2-7,NA,TRBV11-3,many,TGTGCCAGCAGCTCTCGCGGGAATCCCAACGAGCAGTACTTC,CASSSRGNPNEQYF
TRBJ2-6,NA,TRBV6-2/TRBV6-3,NA,TGTGCCAGCAGTTCCCTTGATCCTGGGGCCAACGTCCTGACTTTC,CASSSLDPGANVLTF
TRBJ1-6,NA,TRBV6-1,many,TGTGCCAGCAGTGAATTCCGAGACTCACCCCTCCACTTT,CASSEFRDSPLHF
TRBJ2-5,NA,TRBV3-1,many,TGTGCCAGCAGCCATAGGAGGACATACCAAGAGACCCAGTACTTC,CASSHRRTYQETQYF
TRBJ2-7,TRBD1,TRBV5-1,many,TGCGCCAGCAGCGTGACCGGGACAGTTGTTTACGAGCAGTACTTC,CASSVTGTVVYEQYF
TRBJ2-1,TRBD1,TRBV9,many,TGTGCCAGCAGCGGTTTAATTCAGACAGGGGAGGACAATGAGCAGTTCTTC,CASSGLIQTGEDNEQFF
TRBJ1-5,NA,TRBV28,many,TGTGCCAGCAGTTTAAGGAGAGAAGCTCCGCCCCAGCATTTT,CASSLRREAPPQHF
TRBJ1-2,NA,TRBV30,NA,TGTGCCTGGAGTGTAGGGGCCCCGTATGGCTACACCTTC,CAWSVGAPYGYTF
TRBJ2-1,TRBD1,TRBV5-1,many,TGCGCCAGCAGCGTAGAACAGGGGGCGGGAGAGCAGTTCTTC,CASSVEQGAGEQFF
TRBJ2-3,NA,TRBV2,many,TGTGCCAGCAGCGTAGGTAGGACAGATACGCAGTATTTT,CASSVGRTDTQYF
TRBJ1-4,NA,TRBV20-1,NA,TGCAGTGCTCCCGACCCCAGGGGACCAACTAATGAAAAACGGTTTTTT,CSAPDPRGPTNEKRFF
TRBJ2-5,NA,TRBV29-1,NA,TGCAGCGTTGAAAGAGAGGATACCCAGTACTTC,CSVEREDTQYF
TRBJ2-5,TRBD2,TRBV9,many,TGTGCCAGCAGCGTGACAACTAGCGCGCAAGAGACCCAGTACTTC,CASSVTTSAQETQYF
TRBJ1-4,NA,TRBV18,NA,TGTGCCAGCTCTCTGCAGTGGACAACTGATGAAAAACTGTTTTTT,CASSLQWTTDEKLFF
TRBJ2-7,NA,TRBV20-1,NA,TGCAGTGCTAGAGTAGACGGAATAAGCTCCTACGAGCAGTACTTC,CSARVDGISSYEQYF
TRBJ1-5,TRBD1,TRBV10-3,many,TGTGCCATCAGTGAGGCGGGACAGGGTGGCAATCAGCCCCAGCATTTT,CAISEAGQGGNQPQHF
TRBJ1-4,NA,TRBV5-1,many,TGCGCCAGCTCGGGCAGGGCTTCAACTAATGAAAAACTGTTTTTT,CASSGRASTNEKLFF
TRBJ2-4,NA,TRBV29-1,NA,TGCAGCGTTGAGGGGGTCTCGGAGGAGGACATTCAGTACTTC,CSVEGVSEEDIQYF
TRBJ2-1,NA,TRBV5-1,NA,TGCGCCAGCAGCGGCGCATCAGGGGCTGACAATGAGCAGTTCTTC,CASSGASGADNEQFF
TRBJ2-7,NA,TRBV7-2,many,TGTGCCAGCAGCGCGGGCTCAAGCGGGCAGTACTTC,CASSAGSSGQYF
TRBJ2-7,NA,TRBV29-1,NA,TGCAGCGTTAGAGGGATGTCCTACGAGCAGTACTTC,CSVRGMSYEQYF
TRBJ2-5,NA,TRBV20-1,many,TGCAGTGCTAGTTCGACCGGGACCGTAGAGACCCAGTACTTC,CSASSTGTVETQYF
TRBJ1-6,NA,TRBV7-8,NA,TGTGCCAGCAGCCTATTAGACACGCTAGCTTCACCCCTCCACTTT,CASSLLDTLASPLHF
TRBJ1-2,NA,TRBV11-2,NA,TGTGCCAGCAGCTTGGTAGAGGACGGACGGGATGGCTACACCTTC,CASSLVEDGRDGYTF
TRBJ2-2,NA,TRBV5-1,many,TGCGCCAGCAGCTTGGCCGCCTCGACTAACGGGGAGCTGTTTTTT,CASSLAASTNGELFF
TRBJ2-7,NA,TRBV5-6,many,TGTGCCAGCAGCAACCTGGACGAGCAGTACTTC,CASSNLDEQYF
TRBJ2-3,NA,TRBV9,many,TGTGCCAGCAGCGCTCGGACAGATCCCCAGTATTTT,CASSARTDPQYF
TRBJ2-1,TRBD2,TRBV7-3,many,TGTGCCAGCAGCCCAAGCGGGGGGGGGATCAATGAGCAGTTCTTC,CASSPSGGGINEQFF
TRBJ1-6,NA,TRBV20-1,few,TGCAGTGCTAGGGGGGAAGTGGGAGGGGGGAATTCACCCCTCCACTTT,CSARGEVGGGNSPLHF
TRBJ2-1,NA,TRBV12-3/TRBV12-4,once,TGTGCCAGCAGTTTAAGGCCAAAAGAGCAGTTCTTC,CASSLRPKEQFF
TRBJ2-2,NA,TRBV5-5,many,TGTGCCAGCAGCTTTGGGCAGGGTAGAAACACCGGGGAGCTGTTTTTT,CASSFGQGRNTGELFF
TRBJ2-7,NA,TRBV5-1,NA,TGCGCCAGCAGCTTGGGACTTGCCCTATCGGGTCATTTTTCCTACGAGCAGTACTTC,CASSLGLALSGHFSYEQYF
TRBJ1-1,NA,TRBV20-1,many,TGCAGTGCTAGAACCCCGGGACGGAACACTGAAGCTTTCTTT,CSARTPGRNTEAFF
TRBJ2-7,TRBD1,TRBV7-9,NA,TGTGCCAGCAGCACCACACTGGGACAGGGGGCACACGAGCAGTACTTC,CASSTTLGQGAHEQYF
TRBJ2-2,NA,TRBV10-3,few,TGTGCCATCAGCGCTTTGGGGGGCGCAGGGACCGGGGAGCTGTTTTTT,CAISALGGAGTGELFF
TRBJ2-3,NA,TRBV6-1,many,TGTGCCAGCAGTGAAAACACAGATACGCAGTATTTT,CASSENTDTQYF
TRBJ2-1,TRBD1,TRBV5-1,many,TGCGCCAGCAGCTTCGGGTCATTAAACAGGGGCGGTCGGAATGAGCAGTTCTTC,CASSFGSLNRGGRNEQFF
TRBJ2-7,NA,TRBV20-1,many,TGCAGTGCCCAAGACCGGCGAGCTAGCTCCTACGAGCAGTACTTC,CSAQDRRASSYEQYF
TRBJ1-1,TRBD1,TRBV20-1,NA,TGCAGTGCCGCAGAGGGGGCACTGAACACTGAAGCTTTCTTT,CSAAEGALNTEAFF